This T cell receptor (beta chain) was captured by sequencing in a study of beta chain features in type 1 diabetes. Findings and caveats of the study: In all four CD4+ subsets, TCRB CDR3 length was significantly, moderately reduced in type 1 diabetes.

The authors sorted CD4+ naive, central memory, regulatory and stem cell-like memory cells via CD45RO/CCR7/CD25/CD127/CD95/CD27. The CDR3 extends over 15 amino acids. Germline V CDR1 and CDR2: LGHNA, YSLEER. V shed 0 bases and J shed 4 bases, with 13 bases lying between them. Reverse transcription of all isolated RNA meant that expressed TCRB transcripts were sequenced. Sequencing used immunoSEQ multiplex PCR; TCRdb keeps in-frame clones, though not all of them. Seen here are 640,000 or so clones, over 12% observed once, and the top ten hold 0.035% to 0.045%. About this clone: What it binds is not known.

Sequenced input: naive CD4+ T cells from blood. The sequence came from a man between 18 and 35 years old with type 1 diabetes. The rearrangement links TRBV4-3 to TRBJ2-7; either TRBD1 or TRBD2 may fit D (5 bases each). The CDR3 sequence is CASSQEPFGGYEQYF. In DNA form, the CDR3 reads TGCGCCAGCAGCCAAGAGCCCTTTGGGGGATACGAGCAGTACTTC.